A selection of T cell receptor beta chains follows, all from one sample in a study of T cell changes during pregnancy in multiple sclerosis. Sequencing used immunoSEQ multiplex PCR; TCRdb keeps in-frame clones, though not all of them. The profile shows 60,000 to 90,000 clones, more than 85% of them singletons. Source: peripheral blood, taken after pregnancy. Every receptor here comes from a female donor in good health, enrolled as a control in a pregnancy study. The conserved cysteine and the conserved F or W are not part of the CDR3 here. Fields, in order: J gene, clone size, V gene, CDR3 protein. Some rows have no size entry. The others give once, few or many, or a class for an expanded clone.

TRBJ2-5 | - | TRBV6-5 | ASSYSGGRETQY
TRBJ1-1 | - | TRBV9 | ASSVGDRSPLGAF
TRBJ1-3 | - | TRBV20-1 | SAAQEGGY
TRBJ2-7 | - | TRBV11-2 | ASRIGTSGTYEQY
TRBJ1-1 | - | TRBV18 | ASSPGQAF
TRBJ2-1 | - | TRBV9 | ASSEGGGREAPQF
TRBJ2-3 | - | TRBV2 | ASSEALFSGRGTDTQY
TRBJ2-1 | few | TRBV5-1 | ASSLGQPYNEQF
TRBJ2-2 | - | TRBV4-1 | ASSQGPTGGAGLGELF
TRBJ2-7 | - | TRBV28 | ASSGHVGKTQKAHYYEQY
TRBJ1-1 | - | TRBV5-1 | ASSPLQERTEAF
TRBJ1-3 | - | TRBV6-6 | ASSYDQGALGNTIY
TRBJ1-1 | - | TRBV5-8 | ASSEQYTEAF
TRBJ1-6 | - | TRBV6-5 | ASSPATGKNSPLH
TRBJ2-3 | - | TRBV9 | ASSGKPGQGGTDTQY
TRBJ2-7 | - | TRBV10-3 | AIASLAAYEQY
TRBJ2-1 | - | TRBV7-3 | ASSLFGTSGHNEQF
TRBJ2-1 | - | TRBV30 | AWNIAGGWDEQF
TRBJ2-3 | - | TRBV30 | AWRVAGLTDTQY
TRBJ2-5 | - | TRBV6-6 | ASSYTGQGFETQY
TRBJ2-2 | once | TRBV19 | ASSIGSGSSTGELF
TRBJ1-2 | - | TRBV18 | ASSPPRGIGGYT
TRBJ2-1 | - | TRBV11-2 | ASTQRGQGPNEQF
TRBJ2-5 | - | TRBV7-6 | ASSLLGGLQETQY
TRBJ2-6 | - | TRBV2 | ASGRTGANVLT
TRBJ2-1 | - | TRBV6-5 | ASRSGTLGLAKF
TRBJ1-5 | - | TRBV2 | ASSVGQGGQPQH
TRBJ2-3 | - | TRBV11-2 | ASSLGVGLADATDTQY
TRBJ2-7 | - | TRBV10-3 | AISESLAGAAYEQY
TRBJ1-1 | - | TRBV11-2 | ASSLLGGGLGTEAF
TRBJ2-7 | - | TRBV7-2 | ASSLQGLVVGISYEQY
TRBJ2-1 | once | TRBV4-1 | ASSQDRDNEQF
TRBJ2-2 | - | TRBV4-1 | ASSQSGFNTGELF
TRBJ1-4 | - | TRBV5-1 | ASSLEGARSEKLF
TRBJ2-2 | - | TRBV9 | ASSVGTGATGELF
TRBJ1-2 | - | TRBV27 | ASSDRDYYGYT
TRBJ1-6 | - | TRBV13 | ASSPSDRGYSPLH
TRBJ1-1 | - | TRBV7-2 | ASKRNVNTEAF
TRBJ1-2 | - | TRBV2 | ASSLFYGYT
TRBJ1-1 | - | TRBV19 | ASSMGDRRNTEAF
TRBJ2-5 | - | TRBV28 | ASSRTSEETQY
TRBJ2-7 | - | TRBV11-2 | ASSFRTSGSYEQY
TRBJ2-5 | - | TRBV5-1 | ASSLGLAGVETQY
TRBJ2-5 | - | TRBV19 | ASSMGQGETQY
TRBJ2-1 | - | TRBV29-1 | SVASNNEQF
TRBJ2-5 | - | TRBV15 | ATSRDTGVQY
TRBJ1-1 | - | TRBV10-2 | ASSESGTTGGLLSNTEAF